This T cell receptor beta chain was sequenced in a study of T cell changes during pregnancy in multiple sclerosis. This CDR3 is built from 15 residues. Germline values: CDR1 SNHLY, CDR2 FYNNEI. Trimming cost V 8 bases and J 2 bases; bases outside gene matches: 6. TCRdb keeps only in-frame clones here, not all; method: immunoSEQ multiplex PCR. This sample has 90,000 to 95,000 clones, with 90% to 95% found just once. This chain links TRBV2 with TRBJ2-3, with TRBD2 matching over 11 bases. Sample: peripheral blood, taken in the first trimester of pregnancy. The TCR originated in a female donor with multiple sclerosis, enrolled in a pregnancy study. The CDR3 DNA reads as TGTGCCAGCGGGTCTAGCGGGGGGTTCACAGATACGCAGTATTTT. Its protein product is CASGSSGGFTDTQYF.